This T cell receptor beta chain derives from a study of cytomegalovirus exposure and HLA in healthy donors. About this clone itself: Its antigen is not identified.

Each donor was healthy, and each was a bone marrow donor. There are 14 residues in the CDR3. Germline V CDR1 and CDR2: SGHAT, FQNNGV. V was cut by 3 bases and J by 7 bases, with 15 bases left in between. Overall study findings and caveats: As was reported, the HLA-A and HLA-B alleles of most subjects were accurately predicted from TCR beta sequences. Because they were indistinguishable, some V segments, including TRBV6-2 and TRBV6-3, were excluded.

Vbeta (60) and Jbeta (13) primers were used in the PCR. Produced via immunoSEQ multiplex PCR; TCRdb's table is partial and in-frame only. The specimen's table records 90,000 to 100,000 clones. V usage is TRBV11-2 and J usage is TRBJ2-5; weak D call: TRBD1 (6 bases). The sequence derives from a woman in her twenties or thirties in good health and CMV-seronegative. The specimen sequenced was PBMCs. The CDR3 loop reads CASSLTSARGTQYF. DNA of the CDR3: TGTGCCAGCAGCTTGACATCCGCCAGGGGGACCCAGTACTTC.